The clone carrying this TCR beta chain has just one count. The antigen is unknown. The source of the sample is a study of T cell responses to AZD1222 COVID-19 vaccine. On the study more broadly: Investigators merged groups given second doses at roughly 4 or roughly 12 weeks. Study conclusions and caveats: A rise in Spike-specific TCR breadth and depth followed two AZD1222 doses. The donor group comprised mostly white British people and more females; the analysis possibly underestimated clonal diversity. At baseline, just five to seven AZD1222 recipients tested seropositive.

Clones were read by immunoSEQ multiplex PCR, and TCRdb kept only the in-frame ones, dropping some. The data contain more than 85,000 clones, approximately 88% of them singletons. The clonotype originates from an adult in good health. Specimen: peripheral blood, collected on day 0 of AZD1222 vaccination.

Here the CDR3 DNA reads TGCGCCAGCAGCCTTACAGGGCCCTACGAGCAGTACTTC. As protein: CASSLTGPYEQYF. The chain links TRBV5-1 to TRBJ2-7, with D possibly being TRBD1 (6 bases). This CDR3 contains 13 residues. V lost 4 bases to trimming and J lost 2 bases, with 10 bases between them. The germline V gene encodes CDR1 SGHRS and CDR2 YFSETQ.